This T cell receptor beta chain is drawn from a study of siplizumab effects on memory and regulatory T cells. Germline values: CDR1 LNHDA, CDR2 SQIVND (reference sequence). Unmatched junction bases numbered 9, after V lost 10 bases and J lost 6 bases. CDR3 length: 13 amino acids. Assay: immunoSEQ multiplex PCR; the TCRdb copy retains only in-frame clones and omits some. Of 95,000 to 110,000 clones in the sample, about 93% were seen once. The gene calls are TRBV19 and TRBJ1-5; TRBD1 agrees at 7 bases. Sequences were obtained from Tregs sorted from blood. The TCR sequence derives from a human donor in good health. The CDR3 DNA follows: TGTGCCACCCAAGACAGGGCTCCTCAGCCCCAGCATTTT. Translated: CATQDRAPQPQHF.